This is a list of T cell receptor beta chains from one sample in a study of response to subunit inactivated influenza vaccine. TCRdb fed the RT-PCR reads into MiXCR, producing one record per CDR3 protein. Of just under 550,000 distinct CDR3 sequences in the sample, 20% to 25% were seen once. The data were also submitted as part of a second study, on T cells expressing NK-cell markers.

The source was CD4+ T cells sorted from PBMCs, collected 12 days after vaccination. The source is a man aged 45-65 years who received an inactivated influenza vaccine. The CDR3 runs from the conserved cysteine through the conserved F or W. The D gene is left open where the match is weak. Clone size is shown for a subset of rows, as once, few, many or a class of expanded clone.

D gene	V gene	clone size	J gene	CDR3 protein	CDR3 DNA
-	TRBV12-3/TRBV12-4	few	TRBJ2-3	CASSRDVQGTDTQYF	TGTGCCAGCAGTCGGGACGTTCAAGGGACAGATACGCAGTATTTT
-	TRBV7-9	once	TRBJ1-1	CASSSDRTVNTEAFF	TGTGCCAGCAGCTCGGATAGGACAGTGAACACTGAAGCTTTCTTT
-	TRBV7-3	-	TRBJ1-1	CASSPQPGNTEAFF	TGTGCCAGCAGCCCGCAACCGGGTAACACTGAAGCTTTCTTT
-	TRBV7-8	few	TRBJ2-5	CASYRGGETQYF	TGTGCCAGCTACAGGGGGGGAGAGACCCAGTACTTC
TRBD2	TRBV5-1	few	TRBJ2-1	CASSENTSGGNNEQFF	TGCGCCAGCAGCGAAAACACTAGCGGGGGGAACAATGAGCAGTTCTTC
TRBD1	TRBV29-1	many	TRBJ2-3	CSARVTGTGSTDTQYF	TGCAGCGCTCGGGTCACCGGGACAGGGAGCACAGATACGCAGTATTTT
TRBD2	TRBV6-5	many	TRBJ2-7	CATRGSGSYEQYF	TGTGCCACACGGGGTAGCGGGTCCTACGAGCAGTACTTC
-	TRBV7-2	-	TRBJ1-4	CASSLGGLPNEKLFF	TGTGCCAGCAGCTTGGGGGGCCTGCCTAATGAAAAACTGTTTTTT
-	TRBV5-1	-	TRBJ2-6	CASSFLPTSGANVLTF	TGCGCCAGCAGCTTTCTCCCCACTTCTGGGGCCAACGTCCTGACTTTC
-	TRBV15	once	TRBJ2-7	CATSRDAPYEQYF	TGTGCCACCAGCAGAGATGCCCCCTACGAGCAGTACTTC
-	TRBV7-8	-	TRBJ1-1	CASSFSDKNTEAFF	TGTGCCAGCAGCTTCTCGGACAAGAACACTGAAGCTTTCTTT
-	TRBV12-3/TRBV12-4	-	TRBJ2-2	CASSSGPPTNTGELFF	TGTGCCAGCAGTTCGGGACCGCCTACGAACACCGGGGAGCTGTTTTTT
TRBD2	TRBV20-1	-	TRBJ2-6	CSTIWRLAESGANVLTF	TGCAGTACTATCTGGAGACTAGCGGAGTCTGGGGCCAACGTCCTGACTTTC
-	TRBV29-1	-	TRBJ2-7	CSASGGRGYEQYF	TGCAGCGCCTCGGGTGGGAGAGGTTACGAGCAGTACTTC
-	TRBV7-6	-	TRBJ1-2	CASSFSLRQELNYGYTF	TGTGCCAGCAGCTTCTCCCTCCGACAGGAACTCAACTATGGCTACACCTTC
-	TRBV7-9	few	TRBJ2-1	CASSRPQGGSNEQFF	TGTGCCAGCAGTCGGCCGCAAGGGGGTTCCAATGAGCAGTTCTTC
-	TRBV4-3	few	TRBJ2-1	CASSLTGGLNNEQFF	TGCGCCAGCAGCCTCACCGGGGGGCTAAACAATGAGCAGTTCTTC
TRBD2	TRBV20-1	-	TRBJ2-1	CSAPTPGLVAQFF	TGCAGTGCTCCTACTCCGGGACTAGTGGCGCAGTTCTTC
-	TRBV18	-	TRBJ1-2	CASSPSVGVANYGYTF	TGTGCCAGCTCACCATCTGTCGGAGTAGCTAACTATGGCTACACCTTC
-	TRBV28	-	TRBJ2-7	CASSTPTHSYEQYF	TGTGCCAGCAGTACACCTACTCACTCCTACGAGCAGTACTTC
TRBD1	TRBV5-6	few	TRBJ1-2	CASSRRGQVNYGYTF	TGTGCCAGCAGCCGAAGGGGACAGGTTAACTATGGCTACACCTTC
-	TRBV5-1	-	TRBJ2-5	CASSYTQGTQETQYF	TGCGCCAGCAGCTATACTCAGGGGACTCAAGAGACCCAGTACTTC
-	TRBV6-6	few	TRBJ2-2	CASSYSTLGELFF	TGTGCCAGCAGTTACTCGACTTTAGGGGAGCTGTTTTTT
TRBD2	TRBV28	few	TRBJ2-1	CASLAGVRAGNEQFF	TGTGCCAGCCTAGCGGGAGTACGGGCTGGCAATGAGCAGTTCTTC
TRBD2	TRBV10-3	-	TRBJ2-2	CAISIGTSGSGELFF	TGTGCCATCAGTATCGGGACTAGCGGGTCCGGGGAGCTGTTTTTT
TRBD2	TRBV15	-	TRBJ2-5	CATSRGDAGGETQYF	TGTGCCACCAGCAGAGGGGACGCGGGAGGAGAGACCCAGTACTTC
-	TRBV20-1	many	TRBJ1-5	CSARVPGIQPQHF	TGCAGTGCTAGAGTCCCCGGGATTCAGCCCCAGCATTTT
-	TRBV4-1	few	TRBJ2-2	CASSQADVNTGELFF	TGCGCCAGCAGCCAAGCTGACGTTAACACCGGGGAGCTGTTTTTT
-	TRBV7-2	many	TRBJ2-1	CASSPDFSYNEQFF	TGTGCCAGCAGCCCTGACTTCTCCTACAATGAGCAGTTCTTC
-	TRBV12-3/TRBV12-4	few	TRBJ1-3	CASSPGTAIYF	TGTGCCAGCAGCCCTGGGACGGCCATATATTTT
TRBD1	TRBV6-1	-	TRBJ2-6	CASSRDRRSGANVLTF	TGTGCCAGCAGCCGGGACAGACGCTCTGGGGCCAACGTCCTGACTTTC
-	TRBV29-1	-	TRBJ2-4	CSVEDPLAKNIQYF	TGCAGCGTTGAAGATCCCCTAGCCAAAAACATTCAGTACTTC